The 27 T cell receptor beta chains reported below all come from one sample, sequenced in a study of T cell responses to AZD1222 COVID-19 vaccine. Clones were read by immunoSEQ multiplex PCR, and TCRdb kept only the in-frame ones, dropping some. The table has about 150,000 clones, 85% to 95% seen once. The sequences come from peripheral blood, collected 28 days after the second AZD1222 dose. All receptors come from an adult who received the AZD1222 COVID-19 vaccine.

On this clone: Other DNA sequences from this sample encode an identical CDR3 as well. The chain uses TRBV30 and TRBJ1-5, with D hard to call. The germline gives CDR1 GTSNPN, CDR2 SVGIG (reference sequence). The CDR3 contains 13 residues. V was clipped by 0 bases and J by 1 base, with 4 bases between them. CDR3 sequence reads: CAWSVSSNQPQHF. CDR3 coding DNA: TGTGCCTGGAGTGTATCCAGCAATCAGCCCCAGCATTTT.

The chain links TRBV19 to TRBJ2-1; possibly TRBD1 or TRBD2 for D (6 bases each). CDR3 length equals 14 residues. Per the germline V gene, CDR1 is LNHDA and CDR2 is SQIVND (reference sequence). Trimming took off 3 bases at V and 2 bases at J, with 8 bases between the two ends. Here the CDR3 DNA reads TGTGCCAGTAGTATCGGGGGCCCCTACAATGAGCAGTTCTTC. It is translated as CASSIGGPYNEQFF.

The chain links TRBV2 to TRBJ1-3, with a tentative D call TRBD1 (5 bases). The germline V gene encodes CDR1 SNHLY and CDR2 FYNNEI. The V end lost 1 base, the J end lost 3 bases, and 10 bases lay between the germline ends. The CDR3 spans 15 residues. The CDR3 sequence: CASSEESGLGNTIYF. In DNA, the CDR3 is TGTGCCAGCAGTGAAGAGTCAGGGCTTGGAAACACCATATATTTT.

CDR3 bases: TGTGCCAGCAAAAGGGGGACATATCCAAACACTGAAGCTTTCTTT. Translating it yields CASKRGTYPNTEAFF. The J gene is TRBJ1-1, the V gene TRBV7-2; TRBD1 might be the D (6 bases). CDR3 length: 15 residues. V lost 7 bases, J lost 2 bases, and 17 bases lay in between. Germline CDR1 is SGHTA and CDR2 is FQGNSA.

The chain joins TRBV6-5 to TRBJ1-4; no clear D gene. Looked up from germline, CDR1 is MNHEY and CDR2 is SVGAGI. The CDR3 runs to 14 residues. The V and J ends lost 0 bases and 3 bases respectively, with 5 bases between them. This CDR3 is CASSYSPANEKLFF. As DNA, the CDR3 is TGTGCCAGCAGTTACTCCCCGGCTAATGAAAAACTGTTTTTT.

The table lists this clone with a few counts. CDR3 region: CASSQGGPGGEQYF. The CDR3 nucleotides read TGTGCCAGCAGCCAAGGGGGACCTGGGGGCGAGCAGTACTTC. The chain is built from TRBV3-1 (or the pseudogene TRBV3-2) and TRBJ2-7; the D call may be TRBD1 or TRBD2 (5 bases each). The germline V gene has CDR1 LGHDT and CDR2 YNNKEL (reference sequence). CDR3 length: 14 residues. Trimming left V 1 base short and J 6 bases short, with 13 bases between.

CDR3: CATSDPRGGKGYTF. CDR3 nucleotide sequence: TGTGCCACCAGTGATCCCCGGGGGGGGAAAGGCTACACCTTC. The chain uses TRBV24-1 and TRBJ1-2; D perhaps matches TRBD1 (5 bases). Per germline, CDR1 KGHDR and CDR2 SFDVKD. Trimming took 3 bases from V and 8 from J, leaving 15 bases between them. The CDR3 has 14 residues.

The chain employs TRBV12-3 or TRBV12-4 and TRBJ2-3, with D hard to call. With 3 bases removed from V and 4 bases from J, the gap between germline ends came to 5 bases. CDR3 size: 12 residues. The CDR3 sequence: CASSFQSDTQYF. DNA of the CDR3: TGTGCCAGCAGTTTTCAATCAGATACGCAGTATTTT.

The chain couples TRBV4-1 to TRBJ1-6; D remains ambiguous. Germline V gene data show CDR1 as MGHRA and CDR2 as YSYEKL. The CDR3 spans 14 residues. V dropped 1 base and J dropped 10 bases, with 11 bases sitting between them. The CDR3 bases are TGCGCCAGCAGCCAAGGAGGAGGGTGGTCACCCCTCCACTTT. It is translated as CASSQGGGWSPLHF.

To note about this clone: The junction does not match germline at one end; this may be a read error. The V and J genes are TRBV7-7 and TRBJ2-5, with TRBD2 matching 12 bases. CDR3 size: 15 residues. Germline CDR1 reads SSHAT; CDR2 reads FNYEAQ (reference sequence). The CDR3 is CASSLGLAGLETQYF. DNA for the CDR3: TGTGCTAGCAGCTTAGGACTAGCGGGACTGGAGACCCAGTACTTC.

J is TRBJ2-5 and V is TRBV3-1 (or the pseudogene TRBV3-2), with 11 bases fitting TRBD2. CDR1 and CDR2 (germline): LGHDT, YNNKEL (reference sequence). V was clipped by 3 bases and J by 0 bases; unmatched bases: 15. The CDR3 consists of 20 residues. DNA for the CDR3: TGTGCCAGCAGCCAGGAAAGAACTAGCGGGGGTGATTGGTACCAAGAGACCCAGTACTTC. This codes for CASSQERTSGGDWYQETQYF.

This chain links TRBV18 with TRBJ1-2; D gene uncertain. Trimming took off 0 bases at V and 7 bases at J, with 9 bases between the two ends. The V gene's germline CDR1 is KGHSH and CDR2 LQKENI. The CDR3 consists of 13 residues. CDR3 amino acids: CASSPPIGIGYTF. CDR3 nucleotide sequence: TGTGCCAGCTCACCACCGATCGGGATTGGCTACACCTTC.

The rearrangement uses TRBV2 and TRBJ1-2; 10 bases match TRBD1. CDR1 and CDR2 from the germline V gene are SNHLY and FYNNEI. The CDR3 extends over 13 amino acids. J was trimmed by 8 bases and V by 8 bases; bases with no gene match: 8. The CDR3 coding sequence is TGTGCCAGCGGAGGACAGGGGGACGGGGGCTACACCTTC. It specifies CASGGQGDGGYTF.

The rearrangement uses TRBV6-5 and TRBJ1-1; D is perhaps TRBD1 (5 bases). This CDR3 has 15 residues. V lost 7 bases, J lost 1 base, and 16 bases lay in between. Per germline, CDR1 MNHEY and CDR2 SVGAGI. DNA of the CDR3: TGTGCCAGCAAAATATCCGGGACGGAGAACACTGAAGCTTTCTTT. It yields the protein CASKISGTENTEAFF.

CDR3 sequence reads: CASKQTQGGYGYTF. In DNA form, the CDR3 reads TGTGCCAGCAAACAAACCCAGGGGGGCTATGGCTACACCTTC. The chain carries TRBV6-4 and TRBJ1-2; 7 positions match TRBD1. Germline values: CDR1 MRHNA, CDR2 SNTAGT. This CDR3 comprises 14 residues. The trim removed 7 bases at V and 4 bases at J, leaving 9 bases unmatched.

V and J are TRBV12-3 or TRBV12-4 and TRBJ1-1; D gene uncertain. The CDR3 is 13 amino acids. V was pared by 5 bases and J by 3 bases, with 10 bases between. CDR3 nucleotides: TGTGCCAGCAGTAAAAAGCGGGACACTGAAGCTTTCTTT. It translates to CASSKKRDTEAFF.

The CDR3 region is CASSGGDWVRVHYGYTF. The CDR3 coding sequence is TGTGCCAGCAGTGGGGGGGATTGGGTGCGGGTTCACTATGGCTACACCTTC. The chain joins TRBV3-1 (or the pseudogene TRBV3-2) to TRBJ1-2; weak D call: TRBD1 (5 bases). CDR3 length: 17 residues. V lost 6 bases, J lost 3 bases, and 23 bases lay in between. Germline CDR1 reads LGHDT; CDR2 reads YNNKEL (reference sequence).

The chain has TRBV28 and TRBJ2-3, with D possibly TRBD2 on 6 matching bases. Looked up from germline, CDR1 is MDHEN and CDR2 is SYDVKM. V shed 8 bases and J shed 4 bases, with 13 bases lying between them. This CDR3 comprises 13 residues. In nucleotides, the CDR3 is TGTGCCAGCCGGAGGGCCGGGGCAGATACGCAGTATTTT. It yields the protein CASRRAGADTQYF. The complete variable domain, with remaining parts taken from reference TRBV28 and TRBJ2-3, reads DVKVTQSSRYLVKRTGEKVFLECVQDMDHENMFWYRQDPGLGLRLIYFSYDVKMKEKGDIPEGYSVSREKKERFSLILESASTNQTSMYLCASRRAGADTQYFGPGTRLTVL.

The chain recombines TRBV7-8 with TRBJ2-2, with no clear D. The CDR3 totals 18 residues. The germline gives CDR1 SGHVS, CDR2 FQNEAQ. V was pared by 2 bases and J by 5 bases, with 21 bases between. The CDR3 DNA is TGTGCCAGCAGCTTATTTGATCCCCTTATAGGCGGAACCGGGGAGCTGTTTTTT. Protein product: CASSLFDPLIGGTGELFF.

The J gene is TRBJ2-1, the V gene TRBV5-1; D call uncertain. V was trimmed by 4 bases and J by 1 base, leaving 12 bases between them. This CDR3 contains 15 residues. Per the germline V gene, CDR1 is SGHRS and CDR2 is YFSETQ. CDR3 loop: CASSRPMGSYNEQFF. The CDR3 DNA reads as TGCGCCAGCAGCCGGCCGATGGGGTCCTACAATGAGCAGTTCTTC.

The V gene is TRBV28, the J gene TRBJ2-1; 13 bases are a match to TRBD2. Germline loops: CDR1 MDHEN, CDR2 SYDVKM. Germline trimming cut 5 bases from V and 5 bases from J; bases unmatched to any gene: 12. The CDR3 runs to 18 residues. The CDR3 reads CASSGGPTGLAGNNEQFF. CDR3 DNA: TGTGCCAGCAGTGGTGGACCCACGGGACTAGCGGGGAACAATGAGCAGTTCTTC.

The rearrangement joins TRBV7-2 to TRBJ1-5; D is ambiguous. CDR3 length: 16 amino acids. Per the germline V gene, CDR1 is SGHTA and CDR2 is FQGNSA. Deletions cut 1 base from V and 0 bases from J, with 10 bases between. CDR3: CASSLVFQNSNQPQHF. The CDR3, as DNA: TGTGCCAGCAGCTTAGTTTTCCAGAATAGCAATCAGCCCCAGCATTTT.

This rearrangement joins TRBV5-1 to TRBJ1-2; unclear D gene. The V gene's germline CDR1 is SGHRS and CDR2 YFSETQ. The CDR3 totals 12 residues. The germline V and J ends were trimmed by 4 bases and 8 bases, with 12 bases remaining between them. CDR3 bases: TGCGCCAGCAGCCAGATAGGAGGGGGCTACACCTTC. Residues: CASSQIGGGYTF.

The rearrangement joins TRBV12-3 or TRBV12-4 to TRBJ1-2; no clear D gene. The CDR3 has 13 amino acids. V lost 5 bases and J lost 3, with 10 bases in between. The CDR3 DNA follows: TGTGCCAGCAGTCCAGACACCTACTATGGCTACACCTTC. It codes for CASSPDTYYGYTF.

The chain has TRBV28 and TRBJ1-5; the D is unclear. Deletions cut 1 base from V and 2 bases from J, with 12 bases between. This CDR3 comprises 16 residues. CDR1 MDHEN and CDR2 SYDVKM come from the germline V gene. The chain's CDR3 is CASSLLTTFGNQPQHF. The DNA for the CDR3 is TGTGCCAGCAGTTTATTAACAACCTTTGGCAATCAGCCCCAGCATTTT.

This chain connects TRBV19 to TRBJ1-1; TRBD1 agrees at 7 bases. V lost 5 bases to trimming and J lost 4 bases; unmatched junction nucleotides: 13. Germline V gives CDR1 LNHDA, CDR2 SQIVND (reference sequence). The CDR3 consists of 16 residues. The CDR3 DNA reads as TGTGCCAGTAGTCCCGCGAGACAGGGTGGTGGCACTGAAGCTTTCTTT. Translation: CASSPARQGGGTEAFF.

This chain uses TRBV19 with TRBJ2-3; D may be TRBD1 (6 bases). The CDR3 totals 15 residues. The V gene lost 4 bases and the J gene lost 1 base, with 12 bases spanning the gap. Germline values: CDR1 LNHDA, CDR2 SQIVND (reference sequence). DNA of the CDR3: TGTGCCAGTAGTACTCGACAGGTTGGCACAGATACGCAGTATTTT. Translated, it gives CASSTRQVGTDTQYF. Filled out from reference TRBV19 and TRBJ2-3, the complete variable domain reads DGGITQSPKYLFRKEGQNVTLSCEQNLNHDAMYWYRQDPGQGLRLIYYSQIVNDFQKGDIAEGYSVSREKKESFPLTVTSAQKNPTAFYLCASSTRQVGTDTQYFGPGTRLTVL.